This T cell receptor beta chain was recovered during a study of response to subunit inactivated influenza vaccine. TCRdb itself ran the RT-PCR reads through MiXCR, one entry per CDR3 protein. The data contain some 500,000 distinct CDR3 sequences, 10% to 15% of them seen just once; the ten biggest clones take up around 13%. Looked up from germline, CDR1 is SGHTA and CDR2 is FQGNSA. Trimming took 1 base from V and 5 from J; bases not matched to a gene: 7. This CDR3 contains 15 residues. The material sequenced was PBMCs from blood, taken 40 to 50 days after vaccination. The TCR sequence derives from a man aged 45-60 years who received an inactivated influenza vaccine. The gene calls are TRBV7-2 and TRBJ2-5, with 7 bases aligning to TRBD2. The CDR3 loop reads CASSLGGGLGETQYF. The CDR3 DNA sequence: TGTGCCAGCAGCTTAGGTGGCGGACTAGGGGAGACCCAGTACTTC.